The T cell receptor beta chain described here comes from a study of beta chain features in type 1 diabetes. Every bit of the isolated RNA underwent reverse transcription, so sequencing read expressed TCRB transcripts. Data came from immunoSEQ multiplex PCR; TCRdb stores just in-frame clones and leaves some out. The table shows under 200,000 clones, with about 8.1% occurring only once. Using CD45RO/CCR7/CD25/CD127/CD95/CD27, CD4+ naive, central memory, regulatory and stem cell-like memory cells were sorted. In this sample, this clone turned up a few times. Its antigen is not known. Germline values: CDR1 MNHEY, CDR2 SMNVEV (reference sequence). The CDR3 length is 16 residues. V was trimmed by 3 bases and J by 4 bases, leaving 18 bases between them. General study points: Across all four CD4+ subsets, people with type 1 diabetes showed modestly shorter TCRB CDR3s. Across patients, naive, central memory and Treg TCRB repertoires exhibited apparently greater similarity than was observed across healthy donors. PCR, the amplification step, might favor shorter templates, equally in patients and controls.

The sequenced material came from central memory CD4+ T cells from blood. The receptor was derived from a young man in good health. V and J are TRBV27 and TRBJ1-1; D gene unclear. The CDR3 sequence is CASSLREGLWGTEAFF. CDR3 DNA sequence: TGTGCCAGCAGTTTGAGGGAAGGCCTGTGGGGCACTGAAGCTTTCTTT.